This T cell receptor beta chain was sequenced during a study of CD8 T cells in ankylosing spondylitis. Via MiXCR, TCRdb re-called the 5' RACE reads, giving one row per CDR3 protein. This table holds some 200,000 distinct CDR3 sequences, roughly 25% found once. This CDR3 has 13 amino acids. The germline V gene encodes CDR1 MNHNY and CDR2 SVGAGI (reference sequence). Trimming took 7 bases from V and 2 from J, leaving 9 bases between them. The rearrangement joins TRBV6-6 to TRBJ2-1; D not certain. This clonotype was sampled from a male donor with ankylosing spondylitis or in good health (not recorded which). Sequencing was carried out using blood, either unsorted or a sorted T cell fraction (not recorded which). The CDR3 DNA reads TGTGCCAGCAACTGGGCTACCTACAATGAGCAGTTCTTC. It yields the protein CASNWATYNEQFF.